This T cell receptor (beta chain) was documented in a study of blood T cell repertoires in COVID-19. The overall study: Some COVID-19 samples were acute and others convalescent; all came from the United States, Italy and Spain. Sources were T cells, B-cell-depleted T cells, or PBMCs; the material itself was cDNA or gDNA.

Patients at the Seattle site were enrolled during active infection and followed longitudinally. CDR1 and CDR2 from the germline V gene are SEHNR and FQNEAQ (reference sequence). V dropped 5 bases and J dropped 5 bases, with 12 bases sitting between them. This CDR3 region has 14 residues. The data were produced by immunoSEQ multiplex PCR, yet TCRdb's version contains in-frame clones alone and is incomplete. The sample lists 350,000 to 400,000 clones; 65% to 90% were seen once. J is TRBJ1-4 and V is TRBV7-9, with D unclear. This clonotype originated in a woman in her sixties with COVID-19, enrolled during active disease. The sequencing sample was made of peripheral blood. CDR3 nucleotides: TGTGCCAGCAGCCCACCGACTCCCAATGAAAAACTGTTTTTT. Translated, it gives CASSPPTPNEKLFF.